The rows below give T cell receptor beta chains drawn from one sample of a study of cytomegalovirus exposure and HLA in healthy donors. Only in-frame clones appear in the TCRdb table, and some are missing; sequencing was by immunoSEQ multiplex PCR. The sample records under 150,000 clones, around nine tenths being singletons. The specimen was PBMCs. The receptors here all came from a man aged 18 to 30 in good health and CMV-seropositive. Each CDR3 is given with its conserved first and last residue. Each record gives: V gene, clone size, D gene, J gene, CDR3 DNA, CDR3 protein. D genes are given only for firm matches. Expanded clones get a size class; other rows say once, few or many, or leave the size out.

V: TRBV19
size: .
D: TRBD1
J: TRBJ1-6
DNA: TGTGCCAGTAGTATGGTACACAGGGGAGATTCACCCCTCCACTTT
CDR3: CASSMVHRGDSPLHF

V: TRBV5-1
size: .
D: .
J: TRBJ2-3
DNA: TGCGCCAGCAGCATCGGAAACCGGGACACCACAGATACGCAGTATTTT
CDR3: CASSIGNRDTTDTQYF

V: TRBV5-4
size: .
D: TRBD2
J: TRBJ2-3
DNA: TGTGCCAGCAGTTCCAGTAGCGGGCGCAGCACAGATACGCAGTATTTT
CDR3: CASSSSSGRSTDTQYF

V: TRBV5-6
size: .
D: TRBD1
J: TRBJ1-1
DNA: TGTGCCAGCAGCCGCTTCGAACAGGGGGCAAACACTGAAGCTTTCTTT
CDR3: CASSRFEQGANTEAFF

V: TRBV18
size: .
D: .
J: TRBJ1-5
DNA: TGTGCCAGCTCCCCCGGGGGGGGAAATCAGCCCCAGCATTTT
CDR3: CASSPGGGNQPQHF

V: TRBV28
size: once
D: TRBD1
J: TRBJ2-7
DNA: TGTGCCAGCCCCCCAGGGGGCCTATACTTTGTGGAGCAGTACTTC
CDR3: CASPPGGLYFVEQYF

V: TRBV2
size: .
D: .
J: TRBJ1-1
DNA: TGTGCCAGCACTGACGACATAGACACTGAAGCTTTCTTT
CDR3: CASTDDIDTEAFF

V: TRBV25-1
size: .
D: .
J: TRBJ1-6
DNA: TGTGCCAGCAGTGAATACGGGTTGTCACCCCTCCACTTT
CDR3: CASSEYGLSPLHF

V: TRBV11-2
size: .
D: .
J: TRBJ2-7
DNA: TGTGCCAGCAGCATCGAGAGGGGGTACGAGCAGTACTTC
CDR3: CASSIERGYEQYF

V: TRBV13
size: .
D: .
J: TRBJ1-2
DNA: TGTGCCAGCAGTTCACCATCGGAGTTGGACTATGGCTACACCTTC
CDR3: CASSSPSELDYGYTF

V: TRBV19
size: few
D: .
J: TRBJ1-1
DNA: TGTGCCAGTAGTATGCAGGCGCGCACTGAAGCTTTCTTT
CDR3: CASSMQARTEAFF

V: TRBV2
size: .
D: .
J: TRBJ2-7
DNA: TGTGCCAGCAGTGAAACCGGTCAGGTGAACGAGCAGTACTTC
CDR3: CASSETGQVNEQYF

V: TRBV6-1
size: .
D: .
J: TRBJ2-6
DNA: TGTGCCAGCAGTTTGTCTAGTTATGGGGCCAACGTCCTGACTTTC
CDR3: CASSLSSYGANVLTF

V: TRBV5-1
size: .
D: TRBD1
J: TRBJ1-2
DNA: TGCGCCAGCAGCCCCGGGGTCAGGGGGCGATATGGCTACACCTTC
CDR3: CASSPGVRGRYGYTF

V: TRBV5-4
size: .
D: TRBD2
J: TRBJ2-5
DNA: TGTGCCAGCGCGACTAGCGGGAGTAGAGAGACCCAGTACTTC
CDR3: CASATSGSRETQYF

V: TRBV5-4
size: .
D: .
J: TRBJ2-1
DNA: TGTGCCAGCAGCTCCAGCGGAGCCTCATCCTACAATGAGCAGTTCTTC
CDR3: CASSSSGASSYNEQFF

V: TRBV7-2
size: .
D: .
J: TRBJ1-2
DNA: TGTGCCAGCAGCTCAGGGTTTTCGGGTGGCTACACCTTC
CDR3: CASSSGFSGGYTF

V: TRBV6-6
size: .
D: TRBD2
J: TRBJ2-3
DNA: TGTGCCAGCAGTACCCCAACTAGCGGGCTGGATACGCAGTATTTT
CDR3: CASSTPTSGLDTQYF

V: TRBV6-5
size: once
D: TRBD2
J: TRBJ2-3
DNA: TGTGCCAGCAGTCCCCTAGCGGGAGCAGGGGATACGCAGTATTTT
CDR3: CASSPLAGAGDTQYF

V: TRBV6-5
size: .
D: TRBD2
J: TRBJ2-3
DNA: TGTGCCAGCAGCGCTAGCGGGAGCAGCACAGATACGCAGTATTTT
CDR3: CASSASGSSTDTQYF

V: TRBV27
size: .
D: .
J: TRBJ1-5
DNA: TGTGCCAGCAGTTCCAGGGGTACTAGCAATCAGCCCCAGCATTTT
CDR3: CASSSRGTSNQPQHF

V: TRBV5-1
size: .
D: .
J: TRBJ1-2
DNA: TGCGCCAGCAGCTTGGCTACTAAAAACTTAGGCTACACCTTC
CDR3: CASSLATKNLGYTF

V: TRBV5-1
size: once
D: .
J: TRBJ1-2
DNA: TGCGCCACCGGACAGCTACAGACTACCTATGGCTACACCTTC
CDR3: CATGQLQTTYGYTF

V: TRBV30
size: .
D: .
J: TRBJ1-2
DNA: TGTGCCTGGATATCTTACAGGGCTAACTATGGCTACACCTTC
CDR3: CAWISYRANYGYTF

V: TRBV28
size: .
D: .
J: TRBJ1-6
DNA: TGTGCCAGCAGGTCGGCAGGGGAGCCCTATAATTCACCCCTCCACTTT
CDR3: CASRSAGEPYNSPLHF

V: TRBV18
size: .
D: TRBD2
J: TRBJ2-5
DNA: TGTGCCAGCTCACCAAGAAGCGGGAGGGAAGAGACCCAGTACTTC
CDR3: CASSPRSGREETQYF

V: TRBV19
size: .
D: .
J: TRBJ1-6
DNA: TGTGCCAGCCGCCGTTGGACACCAAGCTCCTATAATTCACCCCTCCACTTT
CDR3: CASRRWTPSSYNSPLHF

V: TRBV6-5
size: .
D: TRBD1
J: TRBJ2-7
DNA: TGTGCCAGCAGTTACGACAGGGCCTACGAGCAGTACTTC
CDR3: CASSYDRAYEQYF

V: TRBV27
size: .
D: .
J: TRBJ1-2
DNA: TGTGCCAGCAGTTCCACACTTTCCGGGACACTGCTGGCTTTATATGGCTACACCTTC
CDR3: CASSSTLSGTLLALYGYTF

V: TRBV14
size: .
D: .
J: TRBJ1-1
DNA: TGTGCCAGCAGCCCTTTGACACCCATGAACACTGAAGCTTTCTTT
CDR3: CASSPLTPMNTEAFF

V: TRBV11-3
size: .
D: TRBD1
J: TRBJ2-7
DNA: TGTGCCAGCAGCTCAAGGACAGGGCTGGGCTACGAGCAGTACTTC
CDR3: CASSSRTGLGYEQYF

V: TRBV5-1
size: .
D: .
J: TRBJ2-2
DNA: TGCGCCAGCAGCGCAGTACGCACCGGGGAGCTGTTTTTT
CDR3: CASSAVRTGELFF

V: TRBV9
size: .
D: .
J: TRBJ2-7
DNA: TGTGCCACACACCCCCGGGATCCGTGCGAGCAGTACTTC
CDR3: CATHPRDPCEQYF

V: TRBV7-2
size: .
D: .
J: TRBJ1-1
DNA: TGTGCCAGCAGCCGCCTTGGGGGGATTAAGACTGAAGCTTTCTTT
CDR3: CASSRLGGIKTEAFF

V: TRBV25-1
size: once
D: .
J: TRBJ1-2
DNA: TGTGCCAGCAGTGAATATGTCACTAGCTGGGGCTACACCTTC
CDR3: CASSEYVTSWGYTF

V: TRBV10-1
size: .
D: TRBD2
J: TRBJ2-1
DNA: TGCGCCAGCAGTGAGTCGACTAGCCATGAGCAGTTCTTC
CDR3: CASSESTSHEQFF

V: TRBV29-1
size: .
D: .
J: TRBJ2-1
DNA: TGCAGCGTTGAAGCCTCAGGGTGGCTCTACAATGAGCAGTTCTTC
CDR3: CSVEASGWLYNEQFF

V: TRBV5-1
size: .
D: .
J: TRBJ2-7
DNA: TGCGCCAGCAGCTTGGTCAGGGACTCCTACGAGCAGTACTTC
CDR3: CASSLVRDSYEQYF

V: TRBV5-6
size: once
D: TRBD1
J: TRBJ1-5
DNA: TGTGCCAGCAGCTCTTTGGGTCTAGGACAGGTACGGCAGCCCCAGCATTTT
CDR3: CASSSLGLGQVRQPQHF